The entry below gives a single T cell receptor (beta chain) sequence along with its context. The data were obtained in a study of blood T cell repertoires in COVID-19. In the study overall: Acute and convalescent COVID-19 specimens originated in the United States, Italy and Spain. The analysed material was cDNA or gDNA that came from T cells, B-cell-depleted T cells, or PBMCs.

Original methodology: Reference gene primer amplification gave estimated nucleated cell counts. Assay used: immunoSEQ multiplex PCR; TCRdb lists only in-frame clones, some missing. V, J and clone size are taken as reported in that table, and D and trimming were inferred from the DNA itself. The sample holds approximately 70,000 clones, 70% to 80% seen once. CDR1 is LGHDT, CDR2 YNNKEL, per germline (reference sequence). The V end lost 0 bases, the J end lost 0 bases, and 3 bases lay between the germline ends. The CDR3 length is 14 residues. The receptor was derived from a man in his fifties or sixties with active or convalescent COVID-19. This chain joins TRBV3-1 (or the pseudogene TRBV3-2) and TRBJ1-3; D gene ambiguous. The specimen sequenced was peripheral blood. CDR3 sequence: CASSQDNSGNTIYF. CDR3 nucleotides: TGTGCCAGCAGCCAAGACAACTCTGGAAACACCATATATTTT.